These 10 T cell receptor beta chains originate from one sample sequenced in a study of blood T cells in healthy people across ages. PCR was performed a second time for roughly 7 to 11 cycles using a sample-barcoded 5' primer and a J-beta primer mix. TCRdb used MiXCR to reprocess the 5' RACE reads, holding one entry per CDR3 protein. The sample consists of around 1,700,000 distinct CDR3 sequences, under 30% of them appearing once. What was sequenced was blood. These receptors originate from a woman in her twenties or thirties in good health.

As for this clonotype: The junction shows a germline mismatch at one end, possibly a read error. The V gene is TRBV28, the J gene TRBJ2-4; no reliable D call. The DNA end lines up better with TRBJ2-7; the J call may be wrong. The CDR3 has 14 residues. CDR1 is MDHEN and CDR2 is SYDVKM in the germline V gene. The chain's CDR3 is CAGSLDVGGDEQYF. CDR3 sequence (DNA): TGTGCCGGCAGCCTGGACGTCGGTGGGGACGAGCAGTACTTC.

This clonotype was observed a few times. The gene calls are TRBV20-1 and TRBJ1-5; possibly TRBD1 for D (6 bases). This CDR3 contains 15 residues. V was trimmed by 6 bases and J by 6 bases, leaving 21 bases between them. CDR1 is DFQATT, CDR2 SNEGSKA, per germline (reference sequence). CDR3: CSARRRAGASQPQHF. The CDR3 nucleotides read TGCAGTGCGCGACGTAGGGCGGGGGCCAGTCAGCCCCAGCATTTT.

The chain combines TRBV6-2 or TRBV6-3 with TRBJ2-4; possibly TRBD1 for D (6 bases). The J call is uncertain, as TRBJ2-5 better fits the DNA end. Germline CDR1 MNHEY, CDR2 SVGEGT. This CDR3 spans 14 amino acids. The CDR3 loop is CASSTVRGQETQYF. In DNA form, the CDR3 reads TGTGCCAGCAGTACCGTCAGGGGACAAGAGACCCAGTACTTC.

V gene TRBV29-1 combines with J gene TRBJ2-7, with TRBD1 as a possible D gene (6 bases). The V end was cut by 2 bases, the J end by 2 bases, with 16 bases between. This CDR3 contains 15 residues. The germline gives CDR1 SQVTM, CDR2 ANQGSEA. The CDR3 sequence is CSVENLVTGTYEQYF. In DNA form, the CDR3 reads TGCAGCGTTGAAAATTTGGTCACAGGGACCTACGAGCAGTACTTC.

This clonotype has a count of ten or more. The CDR3 loop reads CASSLAFGDTYEQYF. DNA for the CDR3: TGCGCCAGCAGCTTGGCTTTTGGGGACACCTACGAGCAGTACTTC. This sequence joins TRBV5-1 and TRBJ2-7, with D tentatively TRBD1 (6 bases). CDR3 length equals 15 residues. Germline CDR1 SGHRS, CDR2 YFSETQ. Trimming took off 0 bases at V and 2 bases at J, with 12 bases between the two ends. The variable domain in full, with the rest retrieved from reference TRBV5-1 and TRBJ2-7, is KAGVTQTPRYLIKTRGQQVTLSCSPISGHRSVSWYQQTPGQGLQFLFEYFSETQRNKGNFPGRFSGRQFSNSRSEMNVSTLELGDSALYLCASSLAFGDTYEQYFGPGTRLTVT.

This clonotype has more than one count but fewer than ten. V gene TRBV2 combines with J gene TRBJ2-1; 9 bases fit TRBD2. CDR1 SNHLY and CDR2 FYNNEI come from the germline V gene. V gave up 7 bases and J gave up 7 bases; unmatched junction bases: 11. This CDR3 has 15 residues. Here the CDR3 reads CASTAGGRPLNEQFF. In DNA form, the CDR3 reads TGTGCCAGCACCGCGGGGGGGAGGCCCTTGAATGAGCAGTTCTTC.

This clonotype was picked up a small number of times. The chain links TRBV30 to TRBJ2-1; no reliable D call. Germline CDR1 and CDR2: GTSNPN and SVGIG (reference sequence). V lost 5 bases and J 7 bases, leaving 6 bases between the germline ends. This CDR3 is 10 amino acids long. CDR3 coding DNA: TGTGCCTGGTACGAAAATGAGCAGTTCTTC. This gives the protein CAWYENEQFF.

This clonotype has more than one count but fewer than ten. The V gene is TRBV7-2, the J gene TRBJ2-5; 12 bases agree with TRBD2. V shed 4 bases, J shed 4 bases, and the junction held 10 bases outside the gene matches. Germline V gives CDR1 SGHTA, CDR2 FQGNSA. This CDR3 spans 17 amino acids. The CDR3 spells CASSSGLAGLSGETQYF. The CDR3 bases are TGTGCCAGCAGCTCCGGACTAGCGGGATTGTCAGGAGAGACCCAGTACTTC.

The chain joins TRBV6-6 to TRBJ1-4; tentatively, D is TRBD1 (5 bases). Deletions cut 6 bases from V and 2 bases from J, with 19 bases between. The germline gives CDR1 MNHNY, CDR2 SVGAGI (reference sequence). This CDR3 has 17 amino acids. The DNA for the CDR3 is TGTGCCAGCAGCTACGGGGCAGCTCTGCACACTAATGAAAAACTGTTTTTT. It translates to CASSYGAALHTNEKLFF.

This clonotype was observed a few times. The chain recombines TRBV2 with TRBJ2-5; 10 bases line up with TRBD2. Germline assignment: CDR1 SNHLY and CDR2 FYNNEI. Unmatched junction bases numbered 8, after V lost 8 bases and J lost 5 bases. This CDR3 contains 14 residues. The CDR3 DNA reads TGTGCCAGCTGGGGGACTAGCGTCGGGGAGACCCAGTACTTC. This sequence encodes CASWGTSVGETQYF. Supplemented by reference TRBV2 and TRBJ2-5, the full variable domain reads EPEVTQTPSHQVTQMGQEVILRCVPISNHLYFYWYRQILGQKVEFLVSFYNNEISEKSEIFDDQFSVERPDGSNFTLKIRSTKLEDSAMYFCASWGTSVGETQYFGPGTRLLVL.